These 5 T cell receptor beta chains share one sample of origin, sequenced in a study of T-cell reconstitution after alpha-beta-depleted transplantation in children. Unique molecular identifiers were built into the TCRbeta library. TCRdb analysed the PCR reads with MiXCR anew, one entry per CDR3 protein. The profile shows approximately 1,000,000 distinct CDR3 sequences, roughly 31% of them singletons. This specimen consisted of PBMCs, mostly from graft donor cells, obtained 360 days after TCRalphabeta/CD19-depleted stem cell transplant. The receptors were gathered from a boy in the first two years of life who had a stem cell transplant for SCID, so the T cells may come from the graft donor.

This clonotype occurred a few times. The chain joins TRBV5-8 to TRBJ1-1; 8 positions agree with TRBD1. Germline-derived CDR1 and CDR2 are SGHTS and YDEGEE. The CDR3 is 14 amino acids. With 3 bases clipped from V and 4 bases from J, the junction kept 5 bases outside the gene matches. The CDR3 nucleotides read TGTGCCAGCAGCTCGGGACAGGCGGGCACTGAAGCTTTCTTT. This sequence encodes CASSSGQAGTEAFF.

This clonotype was seen a handful of times. The chain couples TRBV5-6 to TRBJ2-7; 7 bases map to TRBD1. Looked up from germline, CDR1 is SGHDT and CDR2 is YYEEEE. The CDR3 loop spans 14 amino acids. J gave up 2 bases and V 4 bases, and 6 bases lay outside the gene matches. The CDR3 region is CASSMGDSPYEQYF. The CDR3, as DNA: TGTGCCAGCAGCATGGGGGACAGCCCCTACGAGCAGTACTTC.

The chain has TRBV11-2 and TRBJ2-3; D may be TRBD1 (5 bases). Germline V gene sequence: CDR1 SGHAT, CDR2 FQNNGV. The CDR3 has 13 amino acids. Deletions cut 4 bases from V and 6 bases from J, with 11 bases between. This CDR3 is CASSWQGYDTQYF. CDR3 DNA sequence: TGTGCCAGCAGCTGGCAGGGCTACGATACGCAGTATTTT.

Only a few counts were recorded for this clonotype. The chain recombines TRBV12-3 or TRBV12-4 with TRBJ2-3, with a possible D match to TRBD2 (6 bases). Deletions cut 7 bases from V and 8 bases from J, with 10 bases between. This CDR3 spans 11 amino acids. The CDR3 sequence: CASTPGVTQYF. CDR3 DNA: TGTGCCAGCACTCCGGGGGTTACGCAGTATTTT.

This clonotype was observed a few times. The rearrangement joins TRBV7-2 to TRBJ2-4; the D is unclear. Germline CDR1 is SGHTA and CDR2 is FQGNSA. The CDR3 totals 11 residues. Trimming took off 7 bases at V and 10 bases at J, with 11 bases between the two ends. CDR3 sequence: CASTPGSIQYF. For the CDR3, the DNA is TGTGCCAGCACCCCCGGTTCTATTCAGTACTTC.